Listed below are T cell receptor beta chains from one sample, sequenced in a study of blood T cell repertoires in COVID-19. Sequencing used immunoSEQ multiplex PCR; TCRdb keeps in-frame clones, though not all of them. The sample holds about 240,000 clones; about 84% are singletons and the top ten take 9% to 15%. What was sequenced was peripheral blood. The source is a man at least 80 years old with acute or convalescent COVID-19. The CDR3 runs from the conserved cysteine through the conserved F or W. For some rows the clone size is stated as once, few or many, or as a class when expanded; others skip it.

NA TRBJ2-7 TRBV3-1/TRBV3-2 CASSQGQGAPYEQYF
NA TRBJ2-1 TRBV21-1 CASSTHPSGEGNEQFF
few TRBJ1-5 TRBV2 CASSTRPGDQPQHF
NA TRBJ1-3 TRBV29-1 CSVSRGSGGNTIYF
once TRBJ2-7 TRBV27 CASSPRSAYEQYF
NA TRBJ2-7 TRBV5-6 CASSIWTSGTGEQYF
NA TRBJ1-2 TRBV4-1 CASSQDEALSYGYTF
once TRBJ1-3 TRBV18 CASSPRAAVISGNTIYF
NA TRBJ2-5 TRBV5-4 CASSLSLAGETQYF
NA TRBJ2-5 TRBV4-3 CASSQVTGGQETQYF
NA TRBJ1-1 TRBV10-3 CAINRQGLDTEAFF
once TRBJ2-5 TRBV20-1 CSASSPQASYETQYF
NA TRBJ1-1 TRBV28 CASSPSPGQGRPEAFF
NA TRBJ2-1 TRBV29-1 CSVEGIYNEQFF
NA TRBJ1-5 TRBV19 CASRPTRGGTQPQHF
NA TRBJ1-5 TRBV28 CASSLIDTGGRGNQPQHF
NA TRBJ2-1 TRBV19 CASIGQPSYNEQFF
NA TRBJ2-2 TRBV5-1 CASRAVLNTGELFF
NA TRBJ2-1 TRBV7-2 CASSPPRTAGPNNEQFF
NA TRBJ1-4 TRBV6-6 CASVGTAYEKLFF
NA TRBJ2-5 TRBV2 CASSGDLGPGTGMKTQYF
NA TRBJ2-7 TRBV5-4 CASSRDRGTSYEQYF
NA TRBJ1-5 TRBV4-2 CASSQDRTGLGPQHF
once TRBJ1-1 TRBV19 CASSPRTRNTEAFF
NA TRBJ1-2 TRBV5-4 CASSSGQSNYGYTF
NA TRBJ1-5 TRBV6-5 CASSPGGIYNQPQHF
NA TRBJ1-5 TRBV7-2 CASSLYQAQPQHF